The clone carrying this TCR beta chain was observed a handful of times. Its antigen remains unknown. The data stem from a study of beta chain features in type 1 diabetes. The entirety of the isolated RNA underwent reverse transcription, so expressed TCRB transcripts were sequenced. Clones were read by immunoSEQ multiplex PCR, and TCRdb kept only the in-frame ones, dropping some. In the table there are about half a million clones, 9.5% to 12% of which are singletons. Findings and limits, study-wide: Researchers reported that naive, central memory and Treg TCRB repertoires appeared more similar in patients than in healthy donors. Fewer junction insertions and more nucleotide deletions appeared in type 1 diabetes patients.

Germline values: CDR1 SQVTM, CDR2 ANQGSEA. Trimming pared 5 bases from V and 6 bases from J, leaving 17 bases between. The CDR3 spans 14 residues. The material sequenced was naive CD4+ T cells from blood. This TCR came from a woman younger than 35 in good health. V and J are TRBV29-1 and TRBJ1-5, with a weak D call TRBD1 (5 bases). The CDR3 loop is CSVCGDVGGQPQHF. For the CDR3, the DNA is TGCAGCGTTTGTGGGGACGTTGGGGGTCAGCCCCAGCATTTT.